This T cell receptor (beta chain) was observed in a study of T cells after yellow fever vaccination. This clonotype was counted many times. What it binds is unknown. Production of TCR cDNA was by 5'RACE template switching, which also added a universal primer site and UMIs. Each CDR3 protein gets one entry after TCRdb re-called the 5' RACE reads with MiXCR. The table records 50,000 or so distinct CDR3 sequences, 7% to 8.5% of them present only once. Trimming left V 3 bases short and J 0 bases short, with 9 bases between. The CDR3 loop spans 15 amino acids. Study conclusions and caveats: Contamination by abundant bulk-population clonotypes could be present in FACS-sorted repertoires. A large majority of primary-vaccination clones showed up again after the booster (approximately 96% CD4, 75% to 90% CD8). Some clonotypes, a small share, were shared between CD4 and CD8 compartments.

This clonotype was obtained from a young man who received the YFV17D yellow fever vaccine. The V and J genes are TRBV12-3 or TRBV12-4 and TRBJ1-3, with unresolved D. The sample consisted of CD8+ T cells sorted from PBMCs, taken around 15 days after the first yellow fever vaccination. The CDR3 is CASSFARDSGNTIYF. CDR3 in DNA: TGTGCCAGCAGTTTCGCCCGCGACTCTGGAAACACCATATATTTT.